This T cell receptor (beta chain) came from a study of shared clonotypes between healthy human individuals. Profiling relied on immunoSEQ multiplex PCR, and the TCRdb table lists in-frame clones only, not all of them. The table has more than 150,000 clones, around 63% seen once. Looked up from germline, CDR1 is KGHSH and CDR2 is LQKENI. V was cut by 4 bases and J by 1 base, with 7 bases left in between. This CDR3 has 13 residues. Of note for this clone: This same CDR3 is encoded by further DNA sequences in the sample.

Sequencing was performed on memory CD4+ T cells sorted from blood. Subset: CD45RA-negative fraction. This TCR was recovered from a man aged 25 to 40 in good health. The chain combines TRBV18 with TRBJ1-1, with no clear D. In nucleotides, the CDR3 is TGTGCCAGCTCACAGGGTCAGAACACTGAAGCTTTCTTT. Translating it yields CASSQGQNTEAFF.